The 22 T cell receptor beta chains below come from one sample, sequenced in a study of T cell responses to AZD1222 COVID-19 vaccine. Clones were sequenced by immunoSEQ multiplex PCR, and TCRdb holds only the in-frame ones, with some missing. The profile shows about 130,000 clones, about nine tenths of them singletons. The sequenced sample was peripheral blood, obtained on day 0 of AZD1222 vaccination. These receptors were collected from an adult in good health.

The chain carries TRBV27 and TRBJ2-3, with D perhaps TRBD2 (5 bases). V was cut by 10 bases and J by 11 bases, with 16 bases left in between. The germline V gene has CDR1 MNHEY and CDR2 SMNVEV (reference sequence). The CDR3 length is 11 residues. The CDR3 loop reads CATLAGEGQYF. In nucleotides, the CDR3 is TGTGCCACCCTGGCCGGGGAAGGGCAGTATTTT.

This chain uses TRBV14 with TRBJ1-2, with 10 bases aligning to TRBD1. Unmatched junction bases numbered 8, after V lost 4 bases and J lost 9 bases. CDR3 length: 14 amino acids. From germline, CDR1 is SGHDN and CDR2 FVKESK. CDR3 in amino acids: CASSPWGQGKSYTF. As DNA, the CDR3 is TGTGCCAGCAGCCCCTGGGGACAGGGGAAAAGCTACACCTTC.

The CDR3 is CASSLRGREQYF. CDR3 nucleotides: TGTGCCAGCAGTTTGAGAGGGCGGGAGCAGTACTTC. The gene calls are TRBV28 and TRBJ2-7, with D maybe TRBD2 (5 bases). Trimming stripped 3 bases from V and 7 bases from J, with 10 bases between. CDR3 length equals 12 residues. Germline CDR1 MDHEN, CDR2 SYDVKM.

This clone was counted between two and nine times. This chain uses TRBV19 with TRBJ2-2; the match to TRBD1 covers 8 bases. V dropped 1 base and J dropped 5; count of bases not matched to a gene: 9. The germline V gene encodes CDR1 LNHDA and CDR2 SQIVND (reference sequence). This CDR3 has 17 residues. The CDR3 protein is CASSIGGQAARTGELFF. The CDR3 coding sequence is TGTGCCAGTAGTATAGGGGGACAGGCGGCGAGGACCGGGGAGCTGTTTTTT.

The CDR3 region is CASSPPGQTQETQYF. As DNA, the CDR3 is TGTGCCAGCTCCCCTCCCGGACAGACCCAAGAGACCCAGTACTTC. The chain joins TRBV18 to TRBJ2-5, with a weak D call TRBD1 (6 bases). The V and J ends lost 6 bases and 1 base respectively, with 15 bases between them. Germline assignment: CDR1 KGHSH and CDR2 LQKENI. The CDR3 runs to 15 residues.

Only one count was recorded for this clone. The gene calls are TRBV18 and TRBJ2-4, with 8 bases aligning to TRBD1. V was pared by 0 bases and J by 9 bases, with 7 bases of the junction left unmatched. In germline, CDR1 is KGHSH, CDR2 LQKENI. The CDR3 is 15 amino acids. The chain's CDR3 is CASSPPNQGAGIQYF. The DNA of the CDR3 is TGTGCCAGCTCACCACCAAACCAGGGGGCCGGCATTCAGTACTTC.

The genes are TRBV7-9 and TRBJ1-2, with 9 bases that match TRBD1. Trimming took 0 bases from V and 5 from J; bases not matched to a gene: 7. Germline assignment: CDR1 SEHNR and CDR2 FQNEAQ (reference sequence). This CDR3 has 16 residues. Here the CDR3 DNA reads TGTGCCAGCAGCTTAGCCTTATCGGACAGGGGTTATGGCTACACCTTC. It translates to CASSLALSDRGYGYTF.

V gene TRBV27 combines with J gene TRBJ2-7; 8 nucleotides agree with TRBD2. V lost 8 bases to trimming and J lost 3 bases; unmatched junction nucleotides: 6. Per germline, CDR1 MNHEY and CDR2 SMNVEV (reference sequence). The CDR3 loop spans 13 amino acids. The chain's CDR3 is CASRRGGHYEQYF. DNA for the CDR3: TGTGCCAGCCGACGGGGGGGCCACTACGAGCAGTACTTC.

The rearrangement uses TRBV9 and TRBJ2-2; tentative D call: TRBD2 (5 bases). The CDR3 length is 14 residues. The V and J ends lost 0 bases and 10 bases respectively, with 13 bases between them. The V gene's germline CDR1 is SGDLS and CDR2 YYNGEE. The CDR3 sequence is CASSVGAGPLELFF. Here the CDR3 DNA reads TGTGCCAGCAGCGTAGGGGCGGGTCCATTGGAGCTGTTTTTT.

The chain joins TRBV19 to TRBJ2-5; either TRBD1 or TRBD2 may fit D (5 bases each). The germline V gene has CDR1 LNHDA and CDR2 SQIVND (reference sequence). The V and J ends lost 6 bases and 5 bases respectively, with 16 bases between them. This CDR3 has 14 amino acids. The CDR3 sequence is CASSRPGRAETQYF. CDR3 nucleotides: TGTGCCAGTAGCCGGCCGGGACGGGCGGAGACCCAGTACTTC.

The chain couples TRBV28 to TRBJ2-3; 7 bases are a match to TRBD1. Germline V lookup: CDR1 MDHEN, CDR2 SYDVKM. V shed 5 bases, J shed 6 bases, and the junction held 5 bases outside the gene matches. The length of the CDR3 is 13 residues. CDR3 residues: CASSRTGVDTQYF. The CDR3 DNA follows: TGTGCCAGCAGTCGGACAGGAGTTGATACGCAGTATTTT.

The gene calls are TRBV27 and TRBJ1-3, with D unresolved. V lost 2 bases and J 3 bases, leaving 8 bases between the germline ends. Germline lookup yields CDR1 MNHEY and CDR2 SMNVEV (reference sequence). This CDR3 has 14 residues. CDR3 bases: TGTGCCAGCAGTTTAGATGGGAATGGAAACACCATATATTTT. Translated: CASSLDGNGNTIYF.

The V call is TRBV28, the J call TRBJ1-3; D ambiguous. The CDR3 extends over 14 amino acids. V lost 4 bases to trimming and J lost 4 bases, with 11 bases between them. CDR1 is MDHEN and CDR2 is SYDVKM in the germline V gene. The CDR3 protein is CASSSGLDGNTIYF. The CDR3 region has the DNA TGTGCCAGCAGTTCCGGTCTAGACGGAAACACCATATATTTT.

This chain joins TRBV18 and TRBJ2-1; D possibly corresponds to TRBD2 (5 bases). V shed 1 base and J shed 0 bases, with 10 bases lying between them. Germline CDR1 reads KGHSH; CDR2 reads LQKENI. The CDR3 loop spans 16 amino acids. In DNA, the CDR3 is TGTGCCAGCTCACCACGAGGGCAGAGCTCCTACAATGAGCAGTTCTTC. Protein: CASSPRGQSSYNEQFF.

The chain combines TRBV2 with TRBJ2-7; TRBD1 is a possible D gene (5 bases). V lost 7 bases and J 2 bases, leaving 12 bases between the germline ends. Germline V CDR1 and CDR2: SNHLY, FYNNEI. The CDR3 runs 13 residues. CDR3 sequence (DNA): TGTGCCAGCACGGCAGGGCCCCCCTACGAGCAGTACTTC. As protein: CASTAGPPYEQYF.

The chain links TRBV28 to TRBJ1-5; TRBD1 aligns across 10 bases. Per germline, CDR1 MDHEN and CDR2 SYDVKM. The trim removed 5 bases at V and 5 bases at J, leaving 3 bases unmatched. CDR3 length equals 14 residues. The DNA for the CDR3 is TGTGCCAGCAGTATTGGACAGGGGGATCAGCCCCAGCATTTT. Translation: CASSIGQGDQPQHF.

The J gene is TRBJ2-3, the V gene TRBV4-2, with 7 bases that match TRBD2. V shed 1 base and J 4 bases; nucleotides not matched to a gene: 8. Germline loops: CDR1 LGHNA, CDR2 YNFKEQ. The CDR3 totals 16 residues. The CDR3 sequence is CASSQAGGGGADTQYF. DNA of the CDR3: TGTGCCAGCAGCCAAGCTGGGGGGGGAGGGGCAGATACGCAGTATTTT.

The chain has TRBV3-1 (or the pseudogene TRBV3-2) and TRBJ1-1; D ambiguous. The CDR3 is made up of 14 amino acids. V was clipped by 4 bases and J by 4 bases, with 13 bases between them. Germline CDR1 LGHDT, CDR2 YNNKEL (reference sequence). The CDR3 reads CASSPRWGSTEAFF. The CDR3 DNA reads as TGTGCCAGCAGCCCAAGGTGGGGAAGCACTGAAGCTTTCTTT.

The chain carries TRBV5-5 and TRBJ1-1, with a tentative D call TRBD1 (6 bases). This CDR3 is built from 15 residues. Between the trimmed V and J ends, which lost 5 bases and 3 bases, there was a span of 17 bases. Germline values: CDR1 SGHKS, CDR2 YYEKEE (reference sequence). CDR3 sequence (DNA): TGTGCCAGCAGTGTCAACAGGGCGTGGGACACTGAAGCTTTCTTT. Translating gives CASSVNRAWDTEAFF.

The chain uses TRBV4-1 and TRBJ1-2; no clear D. The germline V and J ends were trimmed by 0 bases and 4 bases, with 9 bases remaining between them. The CDR3 has 14 residues. Germline-derived CDR1 and CDR2 are MGHRA and YSYEKL. CDR3 sequence: CASSQEGGIYGYTF. As DNA, the CDR3 is TGCGCCAGCAGCCAAGAGGGAGGAATCTATGGCTACACCTTC.

The chain carries TRBV7-6 and TRBJ2-1; 9 bases map to TRBD2. CDR3 length equals 17 residues. The germline V gene encodes CDR1 SGHVS and CDR2 FNYEAQ. Losses at the gene ends were 2 bases for V and 4 bases for J; bases not matched to a gene: 9. The CDR3 loop reads CASSLRSSGGFYNEQFF. The DNA for the CDR3 is TGTGCCAGCAGCTTACGGAGTAGCGGGGGCTTTTACAATGAGCAGTTCTTC. The whole variable domain, filled in from reference TRBV7-6 and TRBJ2-1, reads GAGVSQSPRYKVTKRGQDVALRCDPISGHVSLYWYRQALGQGPEFLTYFNYEAQQDKSGLPNDRFSAERPEGSISTLTIQRTEQRDSAMYRCASSLRSSGGFYNEQFFGPGTRLTVL.

The V call is TRBV14, the J call TRBJ1-6; D is uncertain. V gave up 7 bases and J gave up 9 bases, with 4 bases separating them. Looked up from germline, CDR1 is SGHDN and CDR2 is FVKESK. The CDR3 covers 10 residues. The CDR3 DNA sequence: TGTGCCAGCATAGGTTCACCCCTCCACTTT. Amino acids: CASIGSPLHF. Combining the CDR3 with reference TRBV14 and TRBJ1-6 gives the whole variable domain EAGVTQFPSHSVIEKGQTVTLRCDPISGHDNLYWYRRVMGKEIKFLLHFVKESKQDESGMPNNRFLAERTGGTYSTLKVQPAELEDSGVYFCASIGSPLHFGNGTRLTVT.